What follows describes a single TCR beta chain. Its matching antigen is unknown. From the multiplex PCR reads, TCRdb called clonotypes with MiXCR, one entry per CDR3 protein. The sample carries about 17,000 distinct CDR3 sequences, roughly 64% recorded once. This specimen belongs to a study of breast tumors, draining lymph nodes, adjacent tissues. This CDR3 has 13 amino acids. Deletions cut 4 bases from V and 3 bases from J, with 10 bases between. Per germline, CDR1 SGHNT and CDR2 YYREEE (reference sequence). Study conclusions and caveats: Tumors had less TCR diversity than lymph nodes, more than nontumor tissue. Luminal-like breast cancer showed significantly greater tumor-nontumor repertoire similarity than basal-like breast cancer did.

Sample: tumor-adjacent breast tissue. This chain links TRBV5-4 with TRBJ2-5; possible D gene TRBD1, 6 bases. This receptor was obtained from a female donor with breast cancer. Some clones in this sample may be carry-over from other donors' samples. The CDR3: CASSRRQEETQYF. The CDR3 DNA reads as TGTGCCAGCAGCCGAAGACAGGAAGAGACCCAGTACTTC.